One and the same sample provided the 21 T cell receptor beta chains below, sequenced in a study of PD-L1 blockade in urothelial cancer (dated by TCRdb to about 2017). Libraries were made using the immunoSEQ multiplex PCR assay. Sourced from immuneACCESS, this table was stored by TCRdb with only in-frame sequences that have V and J called. A share of the clones is absent; for the studies checked, an unresolved V gene accounts for under half, and the remainder has no known explanation. The sample table lists about 36,000 clones, 75% to 90% of them with a count of one. Of the sample, about 11% falls within the top ten clones. What the time point label conveys for this sample: peripheral blood 6 weeks after treatment start. The source was PBMCs, collected around atezolizumab (anti-PD-L1) treatment. The receptors come from a middle-aged man with urothelial cancer.

V is TRBV5-1 and J is TRBJ2-1; 11 nucleotides line up with TRBD2. This CDR3 is built from 18 residues. V lost 5 bases, J lost 0 bases, and 10 bases stayed unmatched. CDR1 is SGHRS and CDR2 is YFSETQ in the germline V gene. The CDR3 DNA reads TGCGCCAGCAGGCCGGGGCTAGCGGGAGGTAGCTCCTACAATGAGCAGTTCTTC. Encoded protein: CASRPGLAGGSSYNEQFF.

The chain links TRBV5-1 to TRBJ1-4; maybe TRBD1 (6 bases). The V end lost 2 bases, the J end lost 5 bases, and 10 bases lay between the germline ends. The length of the CDR3 is 14 residues. CDR1 and CDR2 (germline): SGHRS, YFSETQ. This chain's CDR3 is CASSLGGENEKLFF. The CDR3 bases are TGCGCCAGCAGCTTAGGGGGGGAAAATGAAAAACTGTTTTTT.

The gene calls are TRBV30 and TRBJ2-6; possible D gene TRBD1, 5 bases. The V end lost 8 bases, the J end lost 0 bases, and 14 bases lay between the germline ends. CDR3 length equals 15 residues. Germline lookup yields CDR1 GTSNPN and CDR2 SVGIG (reference sequence). The CDR3 loop reads CATSRGSSGANVLTF. CDR3 nucleotides: TGTGCCACGAGTAGGGGTAGCTCTGGGGCCAACGTCCTGACTTTC.

The chain links TRBV9 to TRBJ1-5; D unclear. V lost 0 bases, J lost 0 bases, and 10 bases lay in between. Per germline, CDR1 SGDLS and CDR2 YYNGEE. This CDR3 has 16 amino acids. The CDR3 here is CASSVGGGLSNQPQHF. CDR3 bases: TGTGCCAGCAGCGTAGGCGGCGGACTTAGCAATCAGCCCCAGCATTTT.

Here the CDR3 reads CASSIRVLAGDKDTQYF. The CDR3 nucleotides are TGTGCCAGTAGTATTCGAGTCCTAGCGGGAGACAAAGATACGCAGTATTTT. The V gene is TRBV19, the J gene TRBJ2-3; the match to TRBD2 covers 10 bases. With 3 bases clipped from V and 5 bases from J, the junction kept 11 bases outside the gene matches. Germline CDR1 reads LNHDA; CDR2 reads SQIVND (reference sequence). The CDR3 is made up of 17 amino acids.

This chain uses TRBV14 with TRBJ2-7, with D maybe TRBD1 (6 bases). The CDR3 consists of 18 residues. CDR1 is SGHDN, CDR2 FVKESK, per germline. The V gene lost 3 bases and the J gene lost 3 bases, with 24 bases spanning the gap. The CDR3 reads CASSHLAQGRDSSYEQYF. The CDR3 nucleotides read TGTGCCAGCAGCCATTTGGCACAGGGACGGGATTCGAGCTACGAGCAGTACTTC.

This clone was picked up one time. The chain is built from TRBV5-1 and TRBJ2-3; tentatively, D is TRBD2 (6 bases). CDR1 is SGHRS, CDR2 YFSETQ, per germline. The V and J ends lost 0 bases and 3 bases respectively, with 11 bases between them. This CDR3 comprises 15 residues. CDR3: CASSLDGSETDTQYF. CDR3 coding DNA: TGCGCCAGCAGCTTGGACGGGAGTGAGACAGATACGCAGTATTTT.

The rearrangement links TRBV9 to TRBJ2-3, with TRBD1 matching over 8 bases. The CDR3 is 16 residues long. Germline V gene sequence: CDR1 SGDLS, CDR2 YYNGEE. The V segment lost 2 bases and the J segment 4 bases; nucleotides outside the gene matches: 9. The CDR3 DNA is TGTGCCAGCAGCGTCACTCACAGGGGGACGTCAGATACGCAGTATTTT. This gives the protein CASSVTHRGTSDTQYF.

The rearrangement uses TRBV9 and TRBJ2-2; D not certain. V was trimmed by 2 bases and J by 5 bases, leaving 16 bases between them. The germline CDR1 and CDR2 sequences are SGDLS and YYNGEE. The CDR3 has 16 residues. CDR3 sequence reads: CASSVNIQRPTGELFF. Here the CDR3 DNA reads TGTGCCAGCAGCGTTAATATCCAGCGCCCGACCGGGGAGCTGTTTTTT.

The chain joins TRBV5-6 to TRBJ2-2; TRBD2 matches at 11 bases. Germline loops: CDR1 SGHDT, CDR2 YYEEEE. Unmatched junction bases numbered 5, after V lost 7 bases and J lost 0 bases. There are 16 residues in the CDR3. CDR3 in DNA: TGTGCCAGCTGGGGGACTAGCGGCCCGAACACCGGGGAGCTGTTTTTT. The encoded protein is CASWGTSGPNTGELFF.

The chain recombines TRBV19 with TRBJ2-5, with 8 bases matching TRBD2. V lost 4 bases and J lost 3; bases outside the gene matches: 7. Germline CDR1 LNHDA, CDR2 SQIVND (reference sequence). CDR3 length: 15 residues. For the CDR3, the DNA is TGTGCCAGTAGTAGGACTAGCTCTTTAGAAGAGACCCAGTACTTC. The encoded protein is CASSRTSSLEETQYF.

The CDR3 DNA reads as TGCGCCAGCAGCCATCGTCCGGGACTAGGGGGAGAGACCCAGTACTTC. As protein: CASSHRPGLGGETQYF. J is TRBJ2-5 and V is TRBV4-1, with TRBD2 identical over 8 bases. CDR3 length: 16 amino acids. CDR1 is MGHRA, CDR2 YSYEKL, per germline. Trimming at V came to 3 bases and at J to 4 bases, leaving 10 bases not matched to a gene.

The chain uses TRBV5-5 and TRBJ2-3, with TRBD2 identical over 9 bases. The CDR3 totals 15 residues. The V gene end was trimmed by 2 bases and the J gene end by 4 bases; junction bases not matched to a gene: 5. Germline CDR1 reads SGHKS; CDR2 reads YYEKEE (reference sequence). In DNA, the CDR3 is TGTGCCAGCAGCTTAGTTAGCGGGGGCTCAGATACGCAGTATTTT. Translating gives CASSLVSGGSDTQYF. The full variable domain, completed using reference TRBV5-5 and TRBJ2-3, is DAGVTQSPTHLIKTRGQQVTLRCSPISGHKSVSWYQQVLGQGPQFIFQYYEKEERGRGNFPDRFSARQFPNYSSELNVNALLLGDSALYLCASSLVSGGSDTQYFGPGTRLTVL.

The gene calls are TRBV6-5 and TRBJ1-1; TRBD1 aligns across 7 bases. CDR1 MNHEY and CDR2 SVGAGI come from the germline V gene. Trimming cost V 0 bases and J 8 bases; bases outside gene matches: 6. CDR3 length equals 14 residues. As DNA, the CDR3 is TGTGCCAGCAGTTACTCCGGGACAGTTCCCGAAGCTTTCTTT. Translated, it gives CASSYSGTVPEAFF.

The chain employs TRBV9 and TRBJ2-1; 9 bases align to TRBD2. This CDR3 has 15 amino acids. The germline V gene has CDR1 SGDLS and CDR2 YYNGEE. J gave up 6 bases and V 3 bases, and 7 bases lay outside the gene matches. The CDR3 DNA follows: TGTGCCAGCAGCGCATTTAGCGGGAGAGGCAATGAGCAGTTCTTC. This sequence encodes CASSAFSGRGNEQFF.

J is TRBJ1-2 and V is TRBV6-6; TRBD1 is a possible D gene (5 bases). The germline V gene has CDR1 MNHNY and CDR2 SVGAGI (reference sequence). The CDR3 loop spans 15 amino acids. V dropped 4 bases and J dropped 4 bases, with 16 bases sitting between them. CDR3 DNA sequence: TGTGCCAGCAGTTTAGGGCCTTTGGGGGGCTATGGCTACACCTTC. Amino acid sequence: CASSLGPLGGYGYTF.

A note on this clone: One junction end does not reproduce the germline sequence, and a read error may be involved. J is TRBJ2-3 and V is TRBV11-2; TRBD1 is a possible D gene (5 bases). Germline CDR1 and CDR2: SGHAT and FQNNGV. CDR3 length: 17 amino acids. The DNA of the CDR3 is TGCGCCAGCAGCCAAGATAGGGTCACAGGTCCCTCCGATACGCAGTATTTT. It translates to CASSQDRVTGPSDTQYF.

This chain uses TRBV15 with TRBJ1-1; the D is unclear. Germline V CDR1 and CDR2: LNHNV, YYDKDF (reference sequence). This CDR3 contains 13 residues. The V end lost 0 bases, the J end lost 8 bases, and 10 bases lay between the germline ends. As DNA, the CDR3 is TGTGCCACCAGCAGAGATCGGGGAGACGAAGCTTTCTTT. This gives the protein CATSRDRGDEAFF.

This clone was recorded a few times. The rearrangement links TRBV2 to TRBJ1-1; 7 bases are a match to TRBD1. J gave up 1 base and V 10 bases, and 6 bases lay outside the gene matches. From germline, CDR1 is SNHLY and CDR2 FYNNEI. There are 13 residues in the CDR3. The CDR3 sequence is CATGQDPNTEAFF. CDR3 nucleotides: TGTGCCACCGGACAGGACCCGAACACTGAAGCTTTCTTT.

CDR3 bases: TGTGCCAGCCGAAGGCAGGTTAATGAAAAACTGTTTTTT. This encodes CASRRQVNEKLFF. The V gene is TRBV2, the J gene TRBJ1-4, with D hard to call. V lost 8 bases, J lost 4 bases, and 11 bases lay in between. CDR3 length: 13 amino acids. From germline, CDR1 is SNHLY and CDR2 FYNNEI.

This clone was counted between two and nine times. The chain carries TRBV27 and TRBJ2-7; 7 bases are shared with TRBD1. In germline, CDR1 is MNHEY, CDR2 SMNVEV (reference sequence). The CDR3 length is 13 residues. With V trimmed by 4 bases and J by 9 bases, 9 bases remained unmatched. The CDR3 loop is CASSSYDRDLQYF. In DNA, the CDR3 is TGTGCCAGCAGTTCCTACGACAGGGATCTGCAGTACTTC.